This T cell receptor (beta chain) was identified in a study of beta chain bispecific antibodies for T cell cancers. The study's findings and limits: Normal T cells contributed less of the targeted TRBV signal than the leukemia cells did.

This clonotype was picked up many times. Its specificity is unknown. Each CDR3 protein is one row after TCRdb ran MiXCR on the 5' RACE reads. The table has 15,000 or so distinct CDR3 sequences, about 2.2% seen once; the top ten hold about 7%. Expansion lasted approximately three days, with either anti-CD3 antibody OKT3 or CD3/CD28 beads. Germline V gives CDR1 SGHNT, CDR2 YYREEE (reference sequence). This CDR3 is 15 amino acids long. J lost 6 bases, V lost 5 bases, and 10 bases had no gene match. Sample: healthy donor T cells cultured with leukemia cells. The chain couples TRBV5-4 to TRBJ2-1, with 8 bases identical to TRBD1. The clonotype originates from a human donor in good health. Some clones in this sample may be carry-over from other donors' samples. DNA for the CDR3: TGTGCCAGCAGTCGGAACAGGGGGGAGGCCAATGAGCAGTTCTTC. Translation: CASSRNRGEANEQFF. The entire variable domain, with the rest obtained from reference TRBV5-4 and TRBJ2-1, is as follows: ETGVTQSPTHLIKTRGQQVTLRCSSQSGHNTVSWYQQALGQGPQFIFQYYREEENGRGNFPPRFSGLQFPNYSSELNVNALELDDSALYLCASSRNRGEANEQFFGPGTRLTVL.